One and the same sample provided the 29 T cell receptor beta chains below, sequenced in a study of T-cell memory formation after mild COVID-19 (TCRdb year 2021). The method behind the library was 5' RACE. The listed sequencing device is Illumina NovaSeq 6000. The public reads were quality trimmed at Q25 with fastp and then assembled into clones with MiXCR by TCRdb, keeping productive beta chains. When rows share a CDR3 protein, they turn into one entry using the most common DNA and genes. This sample gives hundreds of thousands of distinct CDR3 sequences in total; 15% to 20% of them show up just once. In total, the top ten clones hold approximately 12% of the sample. What was sequenced was PBMCs or a T cell subset sorted from them (not recorded which). Source of these receptors: an adult woman who had mild COVID-19 (a few samples of this study predate the infection). The sample titles of this study are shuffled in the database, so cell type and time point are left out; the donor was told from shared clones.

The gene calls are TRBV12-3 or TRBV12-4 and TRBJ1-1; no firm D call. The ends were cut back, 3 bases at V and 1 base at J, with 9 bases in the middle. The CDR3 has 14 amino acids. In nucleotides, the CDR3 is TGTGCCAGCAGTTTCCCCAGCCGGAACACTGAAGCTTTCTTT. It yields the protein CASSFPSRNTEAFF.

The chain's CDR3 is CASSFSTRITDTQYF. The CDR3, as DNA: TGTGCCAGCAGCTTCTCCACAAGGATAACAGATACGCAGTATTTT. The chain recombines TRBV12-3 or TRBV12-4 with TRBJ2-3; D not certain. The V end lost 6 bases, the J end lost 3 bases, and 16 bases lay between the germline ends. The CDR3 covers 15 residues.

There are a few counts of this clonotype. The chain links TRBV29-1 to TRBJ2-1; possibly TRBD1 for D (6 bases). This CDR3 is 11 amino acids long. V lost 7 bases to trimming and J lost 3 bases, with 7 bases between them. The V gene's germline CDR1 is SQVTM and CDR2 ANQGSEA. The CDR3 bases are TGCAGCGAGGGGGTCTACAATGAGCAGTTCTTC. This gives the protein CSEGVYNEQFF.

V gene TRBV7-9 combines with J gene TRBJ2-7, with 9 bases matching TRBD2. Trimming cost V 2 bases and J 4 bases; bases outside gene matches: 3. The CDR3 extends over 14 amino acids. Per germline, CDR1 SEHNR and CDR2 FQNEAQ (reference sequence). The CDR3 DNA reads TGTGCCAGCAGCTTAACGACTAGCGGTTACGAGCAGTACTTC. It translates to CASSLTTSGYEQYF.

The CDR3 coding sequence is TGTGCCAGCAGCTTGGGACCGGGATCAGAAGAGACCCAGTACTTC. Translated, it gives CASSLGPGSEETQYF. This chain connects TRBV12-3 or TRBV12-4 to TRBJ2-5, with D perhaps matching TRBD1 or TRBD2 (5 bases each). V was shortened by 6 bases and J by 3 bases, with 17 bases between the two germline ends. The CDR3 loop spans 15 amino acids.

This clonotype was seen a few times. The gene calls are TRBV20-1 and TRBJ1-3; D is perhaps TRBD1 (6 bases). The CDR3 loop spans 14 amino acids. Germline V CDR1 and CDR2: DFQATT, SNEGSKA (reference sequence). The germline V and J ends were trimmed by 5 bases and 2 bases, with 13 bases remaining between them. The CDR3 coding sequence is TGCAGTGCTGCAATACCAGGGGCTGGAAACACCATATATTTT. Its protein is CSAAIPGAGNTIYF.

This clonotype was seen just once. The chain has TRBV4-3 and TRBJ2-1; D not certain. The germline V and J ends were trimmed by 4 bases and 9 bases, with 10 bases remaining between them. CDR3 length: 12 amino acids. Germline CDR1 is LGHNA and CDR2 is YSLEER. The CDR3 DNA reads as TGCGCCAGCAGCCTCATCAGTGGTGAGCAGTTCTTC. This gives the protein CASSLISGEQFF.

This clonotype came up a few times. This chain joins TRBV27 and TRBJ1-6; 9 nucleotides agree with TRBD1. With 3 bases clipped from V and 12 bases from J, the junction kept 15 bases outside the gene matches. The CDR3 covers 17 residues. Per germline, CDR1 MNHEY and CDR2 SMNVEV (reference sequence). The CDR3 DNA reads TGTGCCAGCAGTTTCGGCGACTACAGGGGGCCGGGTGGACCCCTCCACTTT. Protein sequence: CASSFGDYRGPGGPLHF.

The genes are TRBV30 and TRBJ2-3; TRBD1 aligns across 9 bases. Looked up from germline, CDR1 is GTSNPN and CDR2 is SVGIG (reference sequence). CDR3 length: 13 residues. With V trimmed by 5 bases and J by 0 bases, 0 bases remained unmatched. This CDR3 is CAWGQGSTDTQYF. In DNA, the CDR3 is TGTGCCTGGGGACAGGGGAGCACAGATACGCAGTATTTT.

This clonotype was picked up many times. CDR3 sequence (DNA): TGTGCCAGCAGCTTATCGCCAGCCGGCTCCTACAATGAGCAGTTCTTC. Protein product: CASSLSPAGSYNEQFF. The chain recombines TRBV11-1 with TRBJ2-1; D unresolved. Trimming left V 2 bases short and J 0 bases short, with 11 bases between. Germline values: CDR1 SGHAT, CDR2 FQDESV (reference sequence). This CDR3 contains 16 residues. The full variable domain, with the rest looked up from reference TRBV11-1 and TRBJ2-1, is EAEVAQSPRYKITEKSQAVAFWCDPISGHATLYWYRQILGQGPELLVQFQDESVVDDSQLPKDRFSAERLKGVDSTLKIQPAELGDSAMYLCASSLSPAGSYNEQFFGPGTRLTVL.

In its sample, this clonotype was seen a few times. The J gene is TRBJ2-1, the V gene TRBV20-1; TRBD2 agrees at 11 bases. Looked up from germline, CDR1 is DFQATT and CDR2 is SNEGSKA (reference sequence). CDR3 length: 14 residues. V lost 2 bases and J lost 14; bases outside the gene matches: 11. Here the CDR3 reads CSARRLAGGLDEFF. DNA of the CDR3: TGCAGTGCTAGAAGGCTAGCGGGGGGACTAGATGAGTTCTTC.

This clonotype showed up just a few times. V is TRBV18 and J is TRBJ1-1, with 9 bases lining up with TRBD1. V was clipped by 6 bases and J by 4 bases; unmatched bases: 6. The CDR3 contains 14 residues. The germline V gene encodes CDR1 KGHSH and CDR2 LQKENI. CDR3 region: CASSPGTGITEAFF. In DNA form, the CDR3 reads TGTGCCAGCTCTCCCGGGACAGGGATCACTGAAGCTTTCTTT.

The chain combines TRBV4-1 with TRBJ1-1; D not certain. V lost 3 bases and J 2 bases, leaving 19 bases between the germline ends. Germline V gives CDR1 MGHRA, CDR2 YSYEKL. The CDR3 totals 17 residues. DNA of the CDR3: TGCGCCAGCAGCCATAATATGGGTCCGAGTGCTAACACTGAAGCTTTCTTT. Residues: CASSHNMGPSANTEAFF.

The table lists this clonotype with a few counts. This chain connects TRBV27 to TRBJ2-2, with D uncertain. Germline-derived CDR1 and CDR2 are MNHEY and SMNVEV (reference sequence). The V end was cut by 3 bases, the J end by 0 bases, with 14 bases between. This CDR3 is built from 17 residues. The CDR3 sequence is CASSFSIEPTNTGELFF. The CDR3 DNA follows: TGTGCCAGCAGTTTCTCGATTGAACCGACGAACACCGGGGAGCTGTTTTTT.

In this sample, this clonotype turned up a few times. Written as DNA, the CDR3 is TGTGCCAGCAGCACCCGACGGAACACTGAAGCTTTCTTT. Translating it yields CASSTRRNTEAFF. J is TRBJ1-1 and V is TRBV7-2; D not resolved. CDR1 and CDR2 from the germline V gene are SGHTA and FQGNSA. V lost 5 bases to trimming and J lost 1 base, with 8 bases between them. The CDR3 extends over 13 amino acids.

The V call is TRBV6-2 or TRBV6-3, the J call TRBJ2-7; 14 bases align to TRBD2. Germline V lookup: CDR1 MNHEY, CDR2 SVGEGT. Trimming took 4 bases from V and 3 from J; bases not matched to a gene: 8. CDR3 size: 17 residues. This CDR3 reads CASSSGTSGSFIYEQYF. The CDR3 DNA reads TGTGCCAGCAGTTCTGGGACTAGCGGGAGTTTTATCTACGAGCAGTACTTC.

This clonotype was counted a few times. The chain recombines TRBV6-5 with TRBJ1-2; 10 nucleotides line up with TRBD1. V shed 2 bases and J 1 base; nucleotides not matched to a gene: 7. Germline V gene lookup returns CDR1 MNHEY and CDR2 SVGAGI. This CDR3 has 17 amino acids. This CDR3 is CASSYGRTGGINYGYTF. For the CDR3, the DNA is TGTGCCAGCAGTTACGGACGGACAGGGGGAATTAACTATGGCTACACCTTC.

The chain is built from TRBV20-1 and TRBJ2-3; D tentatively fits TRBD1 or TRBD2 (6 bases each). This CDR3 comprises 15 residues. The germline V and J ends were trimmed by 5 bases and 5 bases, with 20 bases remaining between them. Germline CDR1 is DFQATT and CDR2 is SNEGSKA (reference sequence). The CDR3 bases are TGCAGTGCTCCCAGGAGGACGGGGGCGGAAGATACGCAGTATTTT. Encoded protein: CSAPRRTGAEDTQYF.

V gene TRBV6-5 combines with J gene TRBJ2-2; D gene uncertain. Per germline, CDR1 MNHEY and CDR2 SVGAGI. There are 14 residues in the CDR3. Trimming shortened V by 2 bases and J by 5 bases, and 9 bases separated the two germline ends. CDR3 coding DNA: TGTGCCAGCAGTTACACAGACGGTACCGGGGAGCTGTTTTTT. It is translated as CASSYTDGTGELFF.

This clonotype was seen only a few times. The V gene is TRBV20-1, the J gene TRBJ1-1; TRBD1 matches at 8 bases. J gave up 0 bases and V 1 base, and 10 bases lay outside the gene matches. CDR3 length: 17 residues. The germline gives CDR1 DFQATT, CDR2 SNEGSKA (reference sequence). The CDR3 protein is CSARVVQGVNLNTEAFF. In DNA, the CDR3 is TGCAGTGCTAGAGTCGTACAGGGGGTTAACCTGAACACTGAAGCTTTCTTT.

This clonotype came up a few times. The J gene is TRBJ1-1, the V gene TRBV7-8; D gene uncertain. In germline, CDR1 is SGHVS, CDR2 FQNEAQ. The CDR3 runs to 14 residues. Trimming cost V 5 bases and J 7 bases, with 17 bases left between them. In nucleotides, the CDR3 is TGTGCCAGCAGCCCCGGGCCCTATGAGGGTGAAGCTTTCTTT. Protein sequence: CASSPGPYEGEAFF.

The chain has TRBV4-1 and TRBJ2-7; D could derive from TRBD1 or TRBD2 (5 bases each). The CDR3 consists of 15 residues. V was trimmed by 4 bases and J by 4 bases, leaving 17 bases between them. Germline-derived CDR1 and CDR2 are MGHRA and YSYEKL. CDR3 coding DNA: TGCGCCAGCAGCCCCGGGACGGAGATGGTTTACGAGCAGTACTTC. This gives the protein CASSPGTEMVYEQYF.

J is TRBJ2-1 and V is TRBV29-1; 7 bases line up with TRBD2. CDR3 length: 12 amino acids. The germline V gene has CDR1 SQVTM and CDR2 ANQGSEA. J lost 7 bases, V lost 4 bases, and 4 bases had no gene match. The CDR3 coding sequence is TGCAGCGTTGTCGGGGGAGGGAATGAGCAGTTCTTC. It is translated as CSVVGGGNEQFF.

The chain has TRBV24-1 and TRBJ1-2; 9 bases are a match to TRBD1. V shed 5 bases, J shed 2 bases, and the junction held 14 bases outside the gene matches. CDR1 and CDR2 (germline): KGHDR, SFDVKD. This CDR3 is 18 amino acids long. CDR3 residues: CATSGVSRDRDANYGYTF. The DNA for the CDR3 is TGTGCCACCAGTGGAGTGTCCCGGGACAGGGACGCGAACTATGGCTACACCTTC.

There are a few counts of this clonotype. The CDR3 bases are TGTGCCAGCAGCTTCGGGACTAGCATCTACAATGAGCAGTTCTTC. Translated, it gives CASSFGTSIYNEQFF. The genes are TRBV11-2 and TRBJ2-1; 9 bases are a match to TRBD2. Per germline, CDR1 SGHAT and CDR2 FQNNGV. This CDR3 region has 15 residues. V shed 3 bases and J 3 bases; nucleotides not matched to a gene: 3.

The chain recombines TRBV5-6 with TRBJ2-3, with 8 bases identical to TRBD1. V shed 4 bases, J shed 3 bases, and the junction held 10 bases outside the gene matches. Germline-derived CDR1 and CDR2 are SGHDT and YYEEEE. The CDR3 sequence is 16 residues long. The CDR3 DNA sequence: TGTGCCAGCAGCCGTGGGACAGGAATATCAACAGATACGCAGTATTTT. It specifies CASSRGTGISTDTQYF.

This clonotype has just a few counts. The genes are TRBV6-5 and TRBJ2-3; 15 nucleotides agree with TRBD2. This CDR3 region has 16 residues. J was trimmed by 9 bases and V by 9 bases; bases with no gene match: 13. Germline CDR1 and CDR2: MNHEY and SVGAGI. The chain's CDR3 is CASGPGTSGGPGTQYF. In DNA form, the CDR3 reads TGTGCCAGTGGCCCCGGGACTAGCGGGGGGCCAGGAACGCAGTATTTT.

This clonotype has at least ten counts. The V and J genes are TRBV7-2 and TRBJ1-5; D is unclear. The CDR3 loop spans 15 amino acids. V was trimmed by 1 base and J by 4 bases, leaving 11 bases between them. Germline assignment: CDR1 SGHTA and CDR2 FQGNSA. The CDR3 sequence is CASSLGGSYNQPQHF. In DNA, the CDR3 is TGTGCCAGCAGCTTAGGAGGGAGCTATAATCAGCCCCAGCATTTT.

The V call is TRBV6-6, the J call TRBJ2-7; D is tentatively TRBD1 or TRBD2 (5 bases each). V was pared by 1 base and J by 2 bases, with 9 bases between. The CDR3 has 14 residues. CDR1 is MNHNY, CDR2 SVGAGI, per germline (reference sequence). The CDR3 sequence is CASSYFEGPYEQYF. The CDR3 coding sequence is TGTGCCAGCAGTTACTTTGAGGGACCCTACGAGCAGTACTTC.